This T cell receptor (beta chain) was captured by sequencing in a study of T-cell reconstitution after alpha-beta-depleted transplantation in children. For TCRbeta, the library was prepared with unique molecular identifiers. TCRdb called the PCR reads again in MiXCR, with one record for every CDR3 protein. The profile shows about 600,000 distinct CDR3 sequences, 13% of them singletons. General study points: TCRbeta diversity was high at day 60 in some patients (a result of surviving recipient T cells and thymic progenitors). T cells produced anew were the main source of T-cell counts and diversity one year after transplant.

A few counts support this clonotype. Its antigen is as yet unknown. V lost 5 bases and J 3 bases, leaving 7 bases between the germline ends. Germline V lookup: CDR1 KGHDR, CDR2 SFDVKD. The CDR3 consists of 13 residues. This specimen was PBMCs, mostly from graft donor cells, taken 360 days after TCRalphabeta/CD19-depleted stem cell transplant. The sequence was obtained from a male patient younger than 18 who had a stem cell transplant for acute myeloid leukemia, so the T cells may come from the graft donor. The chain has TRBV24-1 and TRBJ2-1; D not resolved. The CDR3 sequence is CATSVESYNEQFF. CDR3 coding DNA: TGTGCCACCAGTGTCGAGAGCTACAATGAGCAGTTCTTC.